These T cell receptor beta chains were read from a single sample in a study of cytomegalovirus exposure and HLA in healthy donors. The assay was immunoSEQ multiplex PCR, and TCRdb's table has in-frame clones only and misses some. The sample yields tens of thousands of clones, approximately 61% seen once. The sequencing sample was made of PBMCs. The receptor source for this set is a woman aged 50 to 60 in good health and CMV-seropositive. The CDR3 runs from the conserved cysteine through the conserved F or W. A D gene is named only where the DNA matches it firmly. Clone size is stated in some rows and not others, as once, few, many or a class when expanded.

>TRBJ2-2|-|TRBV7-9|-
TGTGCCAGCAGCTTATTCCTTTATCGCCGGGGATACACCGGGGAGCTGTTTTTT
CASSLFLYRRGYTGELFF
>TRBJ1-6|-|TRBV10-3|-
TGTGCCATCAGTGACACTTACTATAATTCACCCCTCCACTTT
CAISDTYYNSPLHF
>TRBJ2-2|-|TRBV5-1|-
TGCGCCAGCAGCCTGGACACGCCGAACACCGGGGAGCTGTTTTTT
CASSLDTPNTGELFF
>TRBJ1-2|-|TRBV6-5|-
TGTGCCAGCAGCGGTACACAGGAGATTGGCTACACCTTC
CASSGTQEIGYTF
>TRBJ2-7|TRBD2|TRBV5-6|-
TGTGCCAGCAGCTTGGGTAGCGGGGGGTCAACTAGGGAGCAGTACTTC
CASSLGSGGSTREQYF
>TRBJ2-1|TRBD1|TRBV6-5|-
TGTGCCAGCAGTTCCCTCGGGACAGGGGCCTCCAATGAGCAGTTCTTC
CASSSLGTGASNEQFF
>TRBJ2-1|-|TRBV5-6|-
TGTGCCAGCAGCTCACGGACAGTTCAGTTCTTC
CASSSRTVQFF
>TRBJ2-1|TRBD2|TRBV6-4|-
TGTGCCAGCAGTGACTATTCCGGGACTAGCGGATACAATGAGCAGTTCTTC
CASSDYSGTSGYNEQFF
>TRBJ2-3|TRBD2|TRBV14|-
TGTGCCAGCAGCCCTCTAGCGGGGCCAACAGATACGCAGTATTTT
CASSPLAGPTDTQYF
>TRBJ1-6|TRBD1|TRBV27|once
TGTGCCAGCAGTCCCGGGACAGGTAGTTCACCCCTCCACTTT
CASSPGTGSSPLHF
>TRBJ2-1|TRBD2|TRBV4-1|-
TGCGCCAGCAGCCAAGATAGTGTAACCAGCGGGGGGGCCCGAATCAATGAGCAGTTCTTC
CASSQDSVTSGGARINEQFF
>TRBJ1-5|-|TRBV25-1|-
TGTGCCAGCAGTGACGCACGGACAAATCAGCCCCAGCATTTT
CASSDARTNQPQHF
>TRBJ2-5|-|TRBV11-3|-
TGTGCCAGCAGCCCCGCCGGGGGAGAGACCCAGTACTTC
CASSPAGGETQYF
>TRBJ1-2|-|TRBV5-6|many
TGTGCCAGCAGCCTAAATCGGGACTATGGCTACACCTTC
CASSLNRDYGYTF
>TRBJ1-3|-|TRBV9|-
TGTGCCAGCACGAGCTCTGGAAACACCATATATTTT
CASTSSGNTIYF
>TRBJ2-7|-|TRBV6-5|few
TGTGCCAGCAGTTACCGCAGGGGCTACGAGCAGTACTTC
CASSYRRGYEQYF
>TRBJ2-5|TRBD1|TRBV6-1|-
TGTGCCAGCAGTGAAGCAGGACAGGGGGCGAAGACCCAGTACTTC
CASSEAGQGAKTQYF
>TRBJ2-5|-|TRBV7-2|-
TGTGCCAGCAGCCATCGGTCCTCGGGTGGGGAGACCCAGTACTTC
CASSHRSSGGETQYF
>TRBJ2-1|TRBD2|TRBV5-1|-
TGCGCCAGCAGCCGGGGGGGTAGCTCCTACAATGAGCAGTTCTTC
CASSRGGSSYNEQFF
>TRBJ2-1|TRBD2|TRBV7-3|-
TGTGCCAGCAGCCCCCCGAGCGGGACTTACAATGAGCAGTTCTTC
CASSPPSGTYNEQFF
>TRBJ2-4|-|TRBV28|-
TGTGCCAGCAGTGCAGTGATAGCCAAAAACATTCAGTACTTC
CASSAVIAKNIQYF
>TRBJ1-2|-|TRBV28|-
TGTGCCAGCAGTTTCGACGCACTAGCTAACTATGGCTACACCTTC
CASSFDALANYGYTF
>TRBJ2-5|-|TRBV27|-
TGTGCCGGCAGTTTGGCCCAAGAGACCCAGTACTTC
CAGSLAQETQYF
>TRBJ1-1|-|TRBV7-9|-
TGTGCCAGCAGCTTAGGGGAGGGGGAAAGGGAGGCTTTCTTT
CASSLGEGEREAFF
>TRBJ2-2|TRBD1|TRBV18|-
TGTGCCAGCTCACCACGGCAGGGGGCGTCCGGGGAGCTGTTTTTT
CASSPRQGASGELFF
>TRBJ1-2|-|TRBV19|-
TGTGCCAGTAGTCGAGGGCTGGTTTATGGCTACACCTTC
CASSRGLVYGYTF
>TRBJ2-4|TRBD2|TRBV11-2|-
TGTGCCAGCAGCTTAACAGCGGGGGCTTCAAACATTCAGTACTTC
CASSLTAGASNIQYF
>TRBJ2-1|-|TRBV6-4|-
TGTGCCAGCAGTGACTCAACGGGGGGCTATAATGAGCAGTTCTTC
CASSDSTGGYNEQFF
>TRBJ2-2|TRBD1|TRBV27|few
TGTGCCAGCAGTATCTTTAGGACAGGGTGGAGGAACACCGGGGAGCTGTTTTTT
CASSIFRTGWRNTGELFF
>TRBJ2-2|-|TRBV19|-
TGTGCCAGCAGAATAGCTACAGGGCTCGCTTACACCGGGGAGCTGTTTTTT
CASRIATGLAYTGELFF
>TRBJ2-2|TRBD1|TRBV18|-
TGTGCCAGCTCACCACCCTCAGGACAGGGCTCTACCGGGGAGCTGTTTTTT
CASSPPSGQGSTGELFF
>TRBJ2-2|-|TRBV12-5|-
TGTGCTAGTGGTTTGGACACACCAGGCGGGGAGCTGTTTTTT
CASGLDTPGGELFF
>TRBJ1-4|-|TRBV6-4|-
TGTGCCAGCAGTCCTCAAAAAACCAACAGGGCCAGAAATGAAAAACTGTTTTTT
CASSPQKTNRARNEKLFF
>TRBJ1-5|TRBD1|TRBV18|few
TGTGCCAGCTCACCCCCGACAGGGGGACAGCCCCAGCATTTT
CASSPPTGGQPQHF
>TRBJ2-3|-|TRBV6-5|-
TGTGCCAGCGAGAGCAGCACAGATACGCAGTATTTT
CASESSTDTQYF